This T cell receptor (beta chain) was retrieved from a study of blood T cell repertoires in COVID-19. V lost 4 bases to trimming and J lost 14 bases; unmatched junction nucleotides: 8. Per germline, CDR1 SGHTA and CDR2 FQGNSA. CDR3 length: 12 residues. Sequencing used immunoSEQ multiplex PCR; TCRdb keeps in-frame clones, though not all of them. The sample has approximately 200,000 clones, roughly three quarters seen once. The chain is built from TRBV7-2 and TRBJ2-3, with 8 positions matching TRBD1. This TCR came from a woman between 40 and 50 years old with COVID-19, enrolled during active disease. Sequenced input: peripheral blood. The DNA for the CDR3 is TGTGCCAGCAGCTCCCTCGGGGACAGGCTGTATTTT. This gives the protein CASSSLGDRLYF.